This T cell receptor beta chain was profiled in a study of T-cell memory formation after mild COVID-19. The germline V gene encodes CDR1 DFQATT and CDR2 SNEGSKA (reference sequence). The CDR3 runs 15 residues. Trimming left V 3 bases short and J 0 bases short, with 14 bases between. 5'RACE with constant-segment primers yielded barcoded, UMI-tagged TCR alpha and TCR beta cDNA libraries. In TCRdb, the 5' RACE reads were re-called with MiXCR into one record per CDR3 protein. The sample has around 200,000 distinct CDR3 sequences, approximately 17% seen once; the top ten hold roughly 3.8%. This clonotype was seen more than once but under ten times.

Material: PBMCs or a T cell subset sorted from them (not recorded which). The source of this sequence is a man younger than 30 who had mild COVID-19 (a few samples of this study predate the infection). Cell type and time point are not known. This chain uses TRBV20-1 with TRBJ2-5; D call uncertain. CDR3 coding DNA: TGCAGTGCTAGGGGCCGGTTGTGGTACCAAGAGACCCAGTACTTC. Protein product: CSARGRLWYQETQYF.